This TCR beta chain originates from a study of control samples from healthy donors and cancer patients. CDR3 length: 13 amino acids. Germline values: CDR1 SGHTA, CDR2 FQGTGA. The V and J ends lost 5 bases and 1 base respectively, with 7 bases between them. Sequencing used immunoSEQ multiplex PCR; TCRdb keeps in-frame clones, though not all of them. The sample has around 70,000 clones; 85% to 95% are singletons. Sequenced sample: blood. The rearrangement links TRBV7-3 to TRBJ2-3; D remains unclear. The TCR comes from a woman under 40 in good health. The CDR3: CASSPGGTDTQYF. DNA for the CDR3: TGTGCCAGCAGCCCAGGCGGCACAGATACGCAGTATTTT.